Below are 18 T cell receptor beta chains sequenced from a single sample in a study of T cell responses to AZD1222 COVID-19 vaccine. Data came from immunoSEQ multiplex PCR; TCRdb stores just in-frame clones and leaves some out. Among roughly 100,000 clones listed, roughly 90% were seen once. Sample: peripheral blood, taken on day 0 of AZD1222 vaccination. Every receptor here comes from an adult in good health.

The rearrangement joins TRBV4-1 to TRBJ1-1; 9 nucleotides line up with TRBD1. The J segment lost 4 bases and the V segment lost 3 bases, leaving 6 bases of the junction unmatched. The CDR3 is made up of 15 amino acids. Germline CDR1 reads MGHRA; CDR2 reads YSYEKL. The CDR3 nucleotides read TGCGCCAGCAGCCAGGACAGGGGAATGGGCACTGAAGCTTTCTTT. Protein: CASSQDRGMGTEAFF.

The rearrangement joins TRBV6-5 to TRBJ1-2; 7 bases align to TRBD1. This CDR3 has 16 amino acids. V dropped 2 bases and J dropped 2; count of bases not matched to a gene: 8. Germline assignment: CDR1 MNHEY and CDR2 SVGAGI. The CDR3 protein is CASSYPGTVTNYGYTF. CDR3 DNA sequence: TGTGCCAGCAGTTACCCAGGGACAGTGACAAACTATGGCTACACCTTC.

The rearrangement links TRBV5-5 to TRBJ2-1; 7 bases are a match to TRBD2. This CDR3 region has 14 residues. The V gene's germline CDR1 is SGHKS and CDR2 YYEKEE (reference sequence). Germline trimming cut 4 bases from V and 6 bases from J; bases unmatched to any gene: 7. CDR3 sequence: CASSRMLAVNEQFF. For the CDR3, the DNA is TGTGCCAGCAGCCGGATGCTAGCGGTCAATGAGCAGTTCTTC.

The chain joins TRBV3-1 (or the pseudogene TRBV3-2) to TRBJ2-5, with TRBD2 matching over 9 bases. Trimming at V came to 2 bases and at J to 0 bases, leaving 7 bases not matched to a gene. Germline V gene sequence: CDR1 LGHDT, CDR2 YNNKEL (reference sequence). The CDR3 totals 17 residues. CDR3 loop: CASSQRFTSGYQETQYF. In DNA form, the CDR3 reads TGTGCCAGCAGCCAAAGGTTCACTAGCGGGTACCAAGAGACCCAGTACTTC.

The J gene is TRBJ2-2, the V gene TRBV5-6, with D tentatively TRBD1 or TRBD2 (5 bases each). Germline loops: CDR1 SGHDT, CDR2 YYEEEE. Trimming removed 0 bases at V and 2 bases at J, with 8 bases between. The CDR3 has 15 amino acids. CDR3: CASSLVGTNTGELFF. In DNA, the CDR3 is TGTGCCAGCAGCTTGGTAGGGACCAACACCGGGGAGCTGTTTTTT.

CDR3 coding DNA: TGTGCCAGCAGCCCCGTAACCGGGCGGGGGGAGCAGTTCTTC. Residues: CASSPVTGRGEQFF. The chain joins TRBV9 to TRBJ2-1, with 7 bases fitting TRBD2. J gave up 10 bases and V 4 bases, and 11 bases lay outside the gene matches. This CDR3 spans 14 amino acids. CDR1 SGDLS and CDR2 YYNGEE come from the germline V gene.

This clone has just one count. The gene calls are TRBV29-1 and TRBJ2-1, with 9 positions matching TRBD2. The CDR3 spans 13 residues. Germline CDR1 is SQVTM and CDR2 is ANQGSEA. Unmatched junction bases numbered 3, after V lost 7 bases and J lost 2 bases. CDR3 amino acids: CSAAGGTYNEQFF. The CDR3 region has the DNA TGCAGCGCAGCGGGAGGAACCTACAATGAGCAGTTCTTC.

The chain employs TRBV10-2 and TRBJ1-4; D is unresolved. The V and J ends lost 5 bases and 4 bases respectively, with 11 bases between them. From germline, CDR1 is WSHSY and CDR2 SAAADI. This CDR3 has 14 residues. The CDR3 loop is CASSYGSYNEKLFF. The CDR3 DNA reads as TGCGCCAGCAGTTACGGCAGCTATAATGAAAAACTGTTTTTT.

The rearrangement uses TRBV11-2 and TRBJ1-5; TRBD1 aligns across 12 bases. The CDR3 consists of 14 residues. Trimming took 6 bases from V and 7 from J; bases not matched to a gene: 4. The germline gives CDR1 SGHAT, CDR2 FQNNGV. In DNA, the CDR3 is TGTGCCAGCAGGGGACAGGGGGCACAGCAGCCCCAGCATTTT. Its translation: CASRGQGAQQPQHF.

V is TRBV20-1 and J is TRBJ1-1; no clear D. Germline V gene sequence: CDR1 DFQATT, CDR2 SNEGSKA (reference sequence). The CDR3 spans 11 residues. Trimming took off 0 bases at V and 7 bases at J, with 6 bases between the two ends. CDR3 sequence reads: CSARDRLEAFF. CDR3 coding DNA: TGCAGTGCTAGAGATCGGCTTGAAGCTTTCTTT.

The genes are TRBV2 and TRBJ1-6; 11 bases are a match to TRBD1. V was pared by 4 bases and J by 9 bases, with 5 bases of the junction left unmatched. CDR3 length equals 15 residues. Germline V CDR1 and CDR2: SNHLY, FYNNEI. The CDR3 DNA sequence: TGTGCCAGCAGTGGGACAGGGGGCATAGGTTCACCCCTCCACTTT. Protein sequence: CASSGTGGIGSPLHF.

The chain employs TRBV12-3 or TRBV12-4 and TRBJ2-3; D is unresolved. V lost 4 bases to trimming and J lost 2 bases, with 1 base between them. This CDR3 region has 11 residues. CDR3 DNA: TGTGCCAGCAGTTCCACAGATACGCAGTATTTT. Translating gives CASSSTDTQYF.

This clone was detected only a few times. This chain connects TRBV27 to TRBJ2-7; 7 bases align to TRBD2. V trimming: 5 bases; J trimming: 5 bases; junction bases outside the gene matches: 6. CDR3 length equals 13 residues. CDR1 is MNHEY and CDR2 is SMNVEV in the germline V gene (reference sequence). The CDR3 region has the DNA TGTGCCAGCAGTGGGACTAACTTCCACGAGCAGTACTTC. Protein product: CASSGTNFHEQYF.

To note about this clone: The junction departs from germline at one end; a sequencing error may be responsible. The V and J genes are TRBV7-9 and TRBJ1-3, with 7 bases fitting TRBD1. The CDR3 sequence is 14 residues long. Germline V gene sequence: CDR1 SEHNR, CDR2 FQNEAQ (reference sequence). The CDR3 DNA sequence: TGTGCCAGCAGCCCTAGGGCTGGTGGGACAGAGGCATTATTT. Amino acid sequence: CASSPRAGGTEALF.

The chain joins TRBV5-6 to TRBJ2-3, with TRBD2 identical over 12 bases. Trimming removed 4 bases from V and 5 bases from J; junction bases left unmatched: 5. The CDR3 consists of 15 residues. Germline CDR1 is SGHDT and CDR2 is YYEEEE. The CDR3 nucleotides read TGTGCCAGCAGCAATAGACTAGCGGGAGTAGATACGCAGTATTTT. It yields the protein CASSNRLAGVDTQYF.

The CDR3 coding sequence is TGTGCCAGCTCACGAGGAGATCAGCCCCAGCATTTT. Its translation is CASSRGDQPQHF. The rearrangement links TRBV18 to TRBJ1-5, with no clear D. The CDR3 is made up of 12 amino acids. Germline CDR1 reads KGHSH; CDR2 reads LQKENI. Trimming took 4 bases from V and 5 from J, leaving 6 bases between them.

The gene calls are TRBV28 and TRBJ2-1; 10 bases align to TRBD2. Germline CDR1 MDHEN, CDR2 SYDVKM. The CDR3 has 15 residues. The V segment lost 4 bases and the J segment 6 bases; nucleotides outside the gene matches: 6. The CDR3: CASSWGTSGINEQFF. In nucleotides, the CDR3 is TGTGCCAGCAGTTGGGGCACTAGCGGGATCAATGAGCAGTTCTTC. Using reference TRBV28 and TRBJ2-1 for the parts outside the CDR3, the full variable domain is DVKVTQSSRYLVKRTGEKVFLECVQDMDHENMFWYRQDPGLGLRLIYFSYDVKMKEKGDIPEGYSVSREKKERFSLILESASTNQTSMYLCASSWGTSGINEQFFGPGTRLTVL.

The chain couples TRBV6-1 to TRBJ2-1, with D perhaps TRBD1 (6 bases). The CDR3 runs to 16 residues. Per the germline V gene, CDR1 is MNHNS and CDR2 is SASEGT. The germline V and J ends were trimmed by 2 bases and 6 bases, with 17 bases remaining between them. In DNA, the CDR3 is TGTGCCAGCAGTGAATTTGGCGAGGACAGAGGCAATGAGCAGTTCTTC. It specifies CASSEFGEDRGNEQFF.